This entry describes one T cell receptor (beta chain). Germline loops: CDR1 MNHEY, CDR2 SMNVEV (reference sequence). The CDR3 is made up of 12 amino acids. J lost 15 bases, V lost 4 bases, and 9 bases had no gene match. Per the original methods: Amplified reference gene primers provided the basis for estimating nucleated cell counts. The data were produced by immunoSEQ multiplex PCR, yet TCRdb's version contains in-frame clones alone and is incomplete. That table furnishes V, J and clone size, whereas the DNA furnished D and trimming. The sample has more than 200,000 clones; around nine tenths are singletons. The data stem from a study of blood T cell repertoires in COVID-19. Study-wide context: PBMCs, B-cell-depleted T cells, or T cells provided the cDNA or gDNA that made up the material.

Individuals drawn from 24 US areas were about 18 to 90 years old. Cohort assignment relied on participant-reported clinical history. The chain carries TRBV27 and TRBJ2-1; 7 positions match TRBD2. The sample consisted of PBMCs or T cells enriched from blood (not recorded which). The source is a man aged 25-45 years in a cohort exposed to, infected with or recovered from COVID-19 (not recorded which). CDR3 bases: TGTGCCAGCAGTTCCGGACTAGTTGATCTGTTCTTC. Its translation: CASSSGLVDLFF.